The text below deals with one T cell receptor (beta chain). Per the study methods: For nucleated cells, counts were estimated from reference gene primer amplification. Generated by immunoSEQ multiplex PCR, the TCRdb table keeps only in-frame clones and is missing some. That table gives V, J and clone size, and the DNA gave D and trimming. The table includes 380,000 or so clones, more than 75% detected once. The data are from a study of blood T cell repertoires in COVID-19. Overall study context: The origin of the acute and convalescent COVID-19 samples was the United States, Italy and Spain. PBMCs, B-cell-depleted T cells, or T cells were the source of the cDNA or gDNA that made up the material.

The germline CDR1 and CDR2 sequences are SQVTM and ANQGSEA. The CDR3 is 16 amino acids. Trimming pared 0 bases from V and 0 bases from J, leaving 12 bases between. The J gene is TRBJ2-1, the V gene TRBV29-1; D is perhaps TRBD1 (6 bases). The sequencing input was peripheral blood. This clonotype was obtained from a human donor with acute or convalescent COVID-19. The donor label of this sample is uncertain. Here the CDR3 DNA reads TGCAGCGTTGAAGAGGCCCCGACAGGCTCCTACAATGAGCAGTTCTTC. It specifies CSVEEAPTGSYNEQFF.